This TCR beta chain originates from a study of blood T cell repertoires in COVID-19. Background on the study: Sites in the United States, Italy and Spain provided acute and convalescent COVID-19 samples. The analysed material was cDNA or gDNA that came from T cells, B-cell-depleted T cells, or PBMCs.

The CDR3 has 14 amino acids. Trimming stripped 7 bases from V and 3 bases from J, with 12 bases between. Germline CDR1 is SGHVS and CDR2 is FQNEAQ. Per the authors' pipeline: Estimation of nucleated cell counts was performed using reference gene primer amplification. Only in-frame clones appear in the TCRdb table, and some are missing; sequencing was by immunoSEQ multiplex PCR. V and J calls and clone size come straight from that table; D and trimming were deduced from the DNA. The sample holds roughly 36,000 clones; 90% to 95% are singletons and the top ten take roughly two fifths. The rearrangement links TRBV7-8 to TRBJ2-2; possibly TRBD1 for D (5 bases). The specimen sequenced was peripheral blood. The clonotype comes from a man in his sixties with active or convalescent COVID-19. The CDR3 region is CASMGHIYTGELFF. CDR3 DNA sequence: TGTGCCAGCATGGGGCATATTTACACCGGGGAGCTGTTTTTT.